This paragraph reports one T cell receptor beta chain. Repertoires were generated with immunoSEQ multiplex PCR, while TCRdb's copy carries only in-frame clones and drops some. Among about 98,000 clones listed, around 75% were seen once. This sample is drawn from a study of blood T cell repertoires in COVID-19. The receptor was isolated from a man between 65 and 85 years old with acute or convalescent COVID-19. Sequenced sample: peripheral blood.

Here the CDR3 reads CASATIPWNEQFF. The CDR3 DNA reads as TGTGCCAGCGCGACTATCCCCTGGAATGAGCAGTTCTTC. The chain has TRBV6-5 and TRBJ2-1; D might be TRBD2 (5 bases). V was clipped by 8 bases and J by 7 bases, with 15 bases between them. The CDR3 loop spans 13 amino acids. The germline CDR1 and CDR2 sequences are MNHEY and SVGAGI.